This entry concerns a single TCR beta chain. The cohort comprised adults aged about 18 to 90 years residing in about 25 US areas. This entry belongs to a study of blood T cell repertoires in COVID-19. Looking at the study overall: The origin of the acute and convalescent COVID-19 samples was the United States, Italy and Spain. From T cells, B-cell-depleted T cells, or PBMCs came the material, which was cDNA or gDNA.

Germline CDR1 SNHLY, CDR2 FYNNEI. The CDR3 consists of 14 residues. Trimming at V came to 6 bases and at J to 7 bases, leaving 6 bases not matched to a gene. The repertoire was sequenced with immunoSEQ multiplex PCR; TCRdb's copy has only in-frame clones and lacks some. The sample has hundreds of thousands of clones; 89% are singletons. The sample consisted of PBMCs or T cells enriched from blood (not recorded which). The rearrangement links TRBV2 to TRBJ2-1, with 10 nucleotides matching TRBD2. The TCR sequence derives from a woman in her 30s who had recovered from COVID-19. The CDR3 here is CASRASGSLNEQFF. Here the CDR3 DNA reads TGTGCCAGCAGGGCTAGCGGGAGTTTGAATGAGCAGTTCTTC.